This T cell receptor (beta chain) derives from a study of blood T cell repertoires in COVID-19 (dated by TCRdb to the early 2020s). Regarding the research as a whole: The collaborator samples originated in the United States, Italy and Spain and spanned the acute and convalescent phases of COVID-19. Where available, HLA class I and class II types were taken from metadata supplied by the sample provider and were not determined by assay-based typing. Sample metadata almost always included a de-identified subject ID, COVID-19 status, age in years and sex. Samples came from the ongoing ImmuneRACE study (first 160 participants) plus 1,254 subjects from 6 global collaborators. The prospective study material was composed of cDNA or gDNA derived from T cells, B-cell-depleted T cells, or PBMCs. The repertoires were made available in a free public database intended to serve as a resource for research on the immune response to SARS-CoV-2. Subjects who had been exposed to COVID-19, were actively infected with it, or had recovered from it provided the deeply sampled blood TCRbeta repertoires that made up the dataset. Findings and caveats that apply to the study as a whole: The amount of clinical and demographic metadata varied by source and participant and was provided uncurated.

TCRbeta CDR3 regions were amplified from genomic DNA by means of the immunoSEQ Assay, a bias-controlled multiplex PCR. For the original study's pipeline: The number of nucleated cells in each sample was estimated from the amplification of reference gene primers within the assay. Sequence reads were collapsed and filtered to measure the absolute abundance of every unique TCRbeta CDR3 rearrangement. For each sample, productive Simpson clonality was calculated as the square root of Simpson's diversity index over productive rearrangements. TCRdb carries this immuneACCESS record with in-frame sequences only. Its versions omit some clonotypes, under half of them owing to an unresolved V gene in the studies checked, with the rest unexplained. The DNA was the basis for D and trimming; V, J and clone size are from that table. Recorded for this sample are 410,000 or so clones; just over 85% of them occurred a single time. The top ten hold approximately 1.4% of the sample.

A word on this clone: Its antigen remains unidentified. The input lacks base qualities; no much larger clone sits a single base away.

Collaborating institutions collected whole blood in K2EDTA tubes following their own protocols. For TCRbeta analysis, collaborators shipped samples as frozen whole blood, isolated PBMCs, or DNA extracted from either of those sample types. This receptor was obtained from a woman between 25 and 40 years old with active or convalescent COVID-19. The sequencing input was peripheral blood.

This receptor has the CDR3 CASSLIAGGVETQYF. The nucleotide sequence is TGTGCCAGCAGCTTAATAGCGGGGGGTGTGGAGACCCAGTACTTC. Recombination joined TRBV7-9 with TRBJ2-5; 10 nucleotides in the junction match TRBD2. From V the trimming removes 2 bases and from J it removes 5 bases, while the gene matches leave 5 bases of the junction unaccounted for. Via the germline V gene (reference sequence), CDR1 is SEHNR and CDR2 FQNEAQ. The CDR3 spans 15 residues, from the cysteine through the phenylalanine. Just the 45-base CDR3 DNA is kept, in frame starting at base 1.